These 8 T cell receptor beta chains were sequenced from one sample in a study of T cell responses to AZD1222 COVID-19 vaccine. Assay: immunoSEQ multiplex PCR; the TCRdb copy retains only in-frame clones and omits some. Among some 120,000 clones listed, about nine tenths were seen once. Sequenced material: peripheral blood, taken on day 0 of AZD1222 vaccination. Receptor source: an adult in good health.

V and J are TRBV5-5 and TRBJ1-1; D is perhaps TRBD1 (6 bases). In germline, CDR1 is SGHKS, CDR2 YYEKEE (reference sequence). Trimming shortened V by 5 bases and J by 4 bases, and 15 bases separated the two germline ends. CDR3 length: 14 amino acids. The CDR3 here is CASSRTVKTTEAFF. The CDR3 nucleotides are TGTGCCAGCAGTCGGACAGTTAAGACCACTGAAGCTTTCTTT.

The V and J genes are TRBV28 and TRBJ1-3; 8 positions match TRBD1. The CDR3 totals 15 residues. V lost 6 bases and J lost 3; bases outside the gene matches: 7. The germline CDR1 and CDR2 sequences are MDHEN and SYDVKM. CDR3 sequence: CASRPGQVFGNTIYF. The CDR3 bases are TGTGCCAGCAGACCGGGACAGGTCTTTGGAAACACCATATATTTT.

The genes are TRBV6-4 and TRBJ2-1; TRBD2 agrees at 9 bases. With 3 bases clipped from V and 4 bases from J, the junction kept 1 base outside the gene matches. Germline lookup yields CDR1 MRHNA and CDR2 SNTAGT. The CDR3 covers 14 residues. Here the CDR3 DNA reads TGTGCCAGCAGTGAGCGGGGGGGTTACAATGAGCAGTTCTTC. This codes for CASSERGGYNEQFF.

This clone was seen just once. This chain connects TRBV6-5 to TRBJ2-7; D gene ambiguous. CDR3 length: 12 residues. In germline, CDR1 is MNHEY, CDR2 SVGAGI. Trimming shortened V by 10 bases and J by 5 bases, and 15 bases separated the two germline ends. The chain's CDR3 is CATSYGRDEQYF. CDR3 bases: TGTGCCACCTCTTACGGTAGGGACGAGCAGTACTTC.

This sequence joins TRBV3-1 (or the pseudogene TRBV3-2) and TRBJ1-5, with TRBD1 identical over 11 bases. V was pared by 4 bases and J by 2 bases, with 4 bases of the junction left unmatched. This CDR3 spans 16 amino acids. The germline CDR1 and CDR2 sequences are LGHDT and YNNKEL (reference sequence). CDR3: CASSPRTGGGNQPQHF. The CDR3 DNA reads TGTGCCAGCAGCCCTCGGACAGGGGGCGGCAATCAGCCCCAGCATTTT.

The chain has TRBV30 and TRBJ1-4, with D hard to call. V lost 2 bases to trimming and J lost 10 bases, with 11 bases between them. The CDR3 has 12 amino acids. Looked up from germline, CDR1 is GTSNPN and CDR2 is SVGIG (reference sequence). The CDR3 spells CAWSIVVGKLFF. The CDR3 nucleotides read TGTGCCTGGAGTATAGTCGTGGGAAAACTGTTTTTT.

This clone occurred a few times. The DNA for the CDR3 is TGTGCCAGCAGCTTAGCCCCTAGCCCCTACAATGAGCAGTTCTTC. Amino acid sequence: CASSLAPSPYNEQFF. V is TRBV7-6 and J is TRBJ2-1, with a possible D match to TRBD2 (5 bases). The ends were cut back, 0 bases at V and 2 bases at J, with 8 bases in the middle. The germline V gene has CDR1 SGHVS and CDR2 FNYEAQ. The CDR3 spans 15 residues.

The gene calls are TRBV28 and TRBJ1-5, with 7 bases that match TRBD1. After removal of 3 bases from V and 3 bases from J, the junction contained 2 bases not matched to a gene. The CDR3 loop spans 14 amino acids. Germline CDR1 is MDHEN and CDR2 is SYDVKM. CDR3 protein: CASSLGQINQPQHF. The CDR3, as DNA: TGTGCCAGCAGTTTGGGACAGATCAATCAGCCCCAGCATTTT. Filled out from reference TRBV28 and TRBJ1-5, the complete variable domain reads DVKVTQSSRYLVKRTGEKVFLECVQDMDHENMFWYRQDPGLGLRLIYFSYDVKMKEKGDIPEGYSVSREKKERFSLILESASTNQTSMYLCASSLGQINQPQHFGDGTRLSIL.